This T cell receptor (beta chain) comes out of a study of blood T cells in healthy people across ages. The donors, aged 6 to 90, were healthy Caucasians from Russia. Study-wide results and limits: Total diversity from one million sequenced T cells was likely underestimated. Roughly linear declines in TCR beta diversity per million T cells occurred with age.

The CDR3 runs to 16 residues. CDR1 and CDR2 from the germline V gene are SEHNR and FQNEAQ (reference sequence). Trimming removed 5 bases from V and 5 bases from J; junction bases left unmatched: 9. Comment on this clonotype: Antigen unknown.

PCR was performed a second time for about 6 to 12 cycles using a sample-barcoded 5' primer and a J-beta primer mix. A single record per CDR3 protein comes from TCRdb applying MiXCR to the 5' RACE reads. The sample carries 1.5 million to 2 million distinct CDR3 sequences, 28% recorded once. The sequenced sample was blood. This chain connects TRBV7-9 to TRBJ2-5; TRBD2 agrees at 12 bases. This TCR was recovered from a young woman in good health. The CDR3 loop reads CASSQLAGGQLETQYF. The CDR3, as DNA: TGTGCCAGCAGCCAGCTAGCGGGGGGGCAACTGGAGACCCAGTACTTC.